This T cell receptor (beta chain) derives from a study of cytomegalovirus exposure and HLA in healthy donors. Whole-study findings and limits: It was 150 to 200 TCR beta chains that were listed as cytomegalovirus-associated. Donor immune exposure was known only as CMV serostatus. Analysis was carried out at a later point, and it linked a missense DCLRE1C variant to TCR beta V- and J-gene trimming.

In regard to this clone: Its antigen is unidentified.

A multiplex PCR was run with 60 Vbeta primers and 13 Jbeta primers. TCRdb's copy holds only in-frame clones and misses some; the assay was immunoSEQ multiplex PCR. Found here are approximately 110,000 clones, 74% of them singletons; the top ten hold over 3.5%. Germline V gene sequence: CDR1 SEHNR, CDR2 FQNEAQ (reference sequence). The CDR3 has 15 amino acids. V was pared by 2 bases and J by 4 bases, with 14 bases between. Sampled while nominally healthy, donors likely had unrecorded immune exposures. This TCR derives from a woman in her 50s in good health and CMV-seropositive. The rearrangement joins TRBV7-9 to TRBJ1-2; a weak D match, TRBD1 (6 bases). Sequencing was performed on PBMCs. The CDR3 region is CASSLIGGLGYGYTF. In nucleotides, the CDR3 is TGTGCCAGCAGCTTAATCGGGGGGCTTGGCTATGGCTACACCTTC.